The entry that follows covers one T cell receptor beta chain sequence. Antigen specificity is unknown. V lost 5 bases to trimming and J lost 1 base, with 14 bases between them. The germline gives CDR1 MDHEN, CDR2 SYDVKM. There are 15 residues in the CDR3. This entry comes from a study of T-cell memory formation after mild COVID-19. Study-wide context: Each donor largely had its own TCR clusters.

Overall study results and limits: Clones that contracted from day 15 to 85 had balanced CD4/CD8; later expanders were CD4+ biased. In pre-infection memory, a portion of responding clones appeared, which suggested that cross-reactive memory joined.

TCR alpha and TCR beta cDNA libraries carrying sample barcodes and UMIs were produced by 5'RACE using constant-segment primers. TCRdb re-called the 5' RACE reads through MiXCR, storing one row per CDR3 protein. The sample has about 340,000 distinct CDR3 sequences; about an eighth are singletons. V usage is TRBV28 and J usage is TRBJ1-1; perhaps TRBD1 as D (5 bases). Sequenced material: PBMCs or a T cell subset sorted from them (not recorded which). The sequence derives from a young man who had mild COVID-19 (a few samples of this study predate the infection). Cell type and time point are not known. Here the CDR3 DNA reads TGTGCCAGCAGTACGACCGGGGCTAGGAACACTGAAGCTTTCTTT. Its translation is CASSTTGARNTEAFF.